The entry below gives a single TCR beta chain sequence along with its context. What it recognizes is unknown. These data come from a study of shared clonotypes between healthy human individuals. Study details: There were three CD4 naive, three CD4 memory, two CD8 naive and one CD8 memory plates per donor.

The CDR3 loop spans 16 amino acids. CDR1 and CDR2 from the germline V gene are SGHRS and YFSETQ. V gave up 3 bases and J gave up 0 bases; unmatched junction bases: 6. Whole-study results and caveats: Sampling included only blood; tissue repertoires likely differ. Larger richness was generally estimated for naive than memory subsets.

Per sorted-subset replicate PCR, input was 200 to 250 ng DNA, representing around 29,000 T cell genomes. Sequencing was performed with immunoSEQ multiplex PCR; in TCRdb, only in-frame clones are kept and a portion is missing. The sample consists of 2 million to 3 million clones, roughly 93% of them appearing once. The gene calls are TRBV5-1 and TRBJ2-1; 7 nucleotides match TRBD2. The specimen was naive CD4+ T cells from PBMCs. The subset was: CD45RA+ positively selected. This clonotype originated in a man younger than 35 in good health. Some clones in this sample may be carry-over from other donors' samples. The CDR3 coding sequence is TGCGCCAGCAGCTCGGCTAGCGGTACCTCCTACAATGAGCAGTTCTTC. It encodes CASSSASGTSYNEQFF. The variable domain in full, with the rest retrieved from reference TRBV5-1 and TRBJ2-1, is KAGVTQTPRYLIKTRGQQVTLSCSPISGHRSVSWYQQTPGQGLQFLFEYFSETQRNKGNFPGRFSGRQFSNSRSEMNVSTLELGDSALYLCASSSASGTSYNEQFFGPGTRLTVL.